Each of the 29 T cell receptor beta chains below was sequenced from the same sample in a study of blood T cell repertoires in COVID-19. Sequencing was performed with immunoSEQ multiplex PCR; in TCRdb, only in-frame clones are kept and a portion is missing. The sample consists of about 50,000 clones, 88% of them appearing once. Specimen: peripheral blood. The receptors shown here come from a man aged 50 to 60 with active COVID-19.

V is TRBV19 and J is TRBJ1-5; maybe TRBD1 (6 bases). The CDR3 runs to 14 residues. V was clipped by 5 bases and J by 0 bases, with 8 bases between them. Germline V gene sequence: CDR1 LNHDA, CDR2 SQIVND (reference sequence). The DNA for the CDR3 is TGTGCCAGTAGTCCAGGGGATAGCAATCAGCCCCAGCATTTT. Translation: CASSPGDSNQPQHF.

The rearrangement uses TRBV7-9 and TRBJ2-6; D perhaps matches TRBD1 (5 bases). The CDR3 has 15 amino acids. Germline CDR1 SEHNR, CDR2 FQNEAQ (reference sequence). The germline V and J ends were trimmed by 5 bases and 0 bases, with 8 bases remaining between them. In DNA form, the CDR3 reads TGTGCCAGCAGCCCCAGGGTCTCTGGGGCCAACGTCCTGACTTTC. As protein: CASSPRVSGANVLTF.

V gene TRBV7-2 combines with J gene TRBJ2-1, with 8 positions matching TRBD2. This CDR3 is built from 11 residues. From germline, CDR1 is SGHTA and CDR2 FQGNSA. V lost 7 bases and J lost 12; bases outside the gene matches: 5. CDR3 nucleotide sequence: TGTGCCAGCACGGGGGGGTGGGCGCAGTTCTTC. It encodes CASTGGWAQFF.

Only a few counts were recorded for this clone. The chain combines TRBV2 with TRBJ2-5, with 12 bases that match TRBD2. From germline, CDR1 is SNHLY and CDR2 FYNNEI. The CDR3 is 15 residues long. V shed 6 bases, J shed 6 bases, and the junction held 8 bases outside the gene matches. In DNA, the CDR3 is TGTGCCAGCAGGGCGACTAGCGGGGGCAGTAAGACCCAGTACTTC. As protein: CASRATSGGSKTQYF.

The chain has TRBV6-2 or TRBV6-3 and TRBJ2-3, with 16 bases lining up with TRBD2. The CDR3 is 18 residues long. The germline V gene has CDR1 MNHEY and CDR2 SVGEGT. Germline trimming cut 2 bases from V and 1 base from J; bases unmatched to any gene: 3. In nucleotides, the CDR3 is TGTGCCAGCAGTTACGGGACTAGCGGGAGGGGGCGCACAGATACGCAGTATTTT. This translates into CASSYGTSGRGRTDTQYF.

This chain uses TRBV19 with TRBJ2-3, with 10 bases lining up with TRBD2. V dropped 1 base and J dropped 7; count of bases not matched to a gene: 8. This CDR3 has 16 amino acids. CDR1 and CDR2 (germline): LNHDA, SQIVND (reference sequence). CDR3 amino acids: CASSIAVSGGFHTQYF. CDR3 DNA sequence: TGTGCCAGTAGTATAGCGGTTAGCGGGGGGTTTCATACGCAGTATTTT.

The chain carries TRBV10-1 and TRBJ2-1; no clear D. The CDR3 sequence is 13 residues long. The V end was cut by 2 bases, the J end by 10 bases, with 12 bases between. From germline, CDR1 is WNHNN and CDR2 SYGVQD (reference sequence). The CDR3 protein is CASSENWRQEQFF. The CDR3 DNA is TGCGCCAGCAGTGAGAATTGGCGACAAGAGCAGTTCTTC.

The V call is TRBV14, the J call TRBJ2-4; a weak D match, TRBD2 (5 bases). This CDR3 spans 13 amino acids. V lost 4 bases to trimming and J lost 5 bases, with 9 bases between them. The germline V gene encodes CDR1 SGHDN and CDR2 FVKESK. CDR3 region: CASSLLGENIQYF. The CDR3, as DNA: TGTGCCAGCAGCCTCCTCGGGGAAAACATTCAGTACTTC.

This chain joins TRBV16 and TRBJ2-1; tentative D call: TRBD1 (6 bases). The germline V and J ends were trimmed by 1 base and 8 bases, with 15 bases remaining between them. Looked up from germline, CDR1 is KGHSY and CDR2 is FQNENV. The CDR3 contains 15 residues. The CDR3 here is CASSQFFDRLDEQFF. For the CDR3, the DNA is TGTGCCAGCAGCCAATTTTTCGACAGGTTGGATGAGCAGTTCTTC.

The chain carries TRBV7-6 and TRBJ2-5; TRBD1 matches 11 bases. Germline V gene data show CDR1 as SGHVS and CDR2 as FNYEAQ. Losses at the gene ends were 5 bases for V and 5 bases for J; bases not matched to a gene: 10. The CDR3 is 16 residues long. The CDR3 region is CASSPIGQGAGETQYF. In nucleotides, the CDR3 is TGTGCCAGCAGCCCTATAGGACAGGGGGCCGGGGAGACCCAGTACTTC.

The gene calls are TRBV27 and TRBJ2-7, with D maybe TRBD1 (6 bases). CDR1 and CDR2 from the germline V gene are MNHEY and SMNVEV (reference sequence). Trimming shortened V by 4 bases and J by 7 bases, and 20 bases separated the two germline ends. This CDR3 is built from 15 residues. CDR3 amino acids: CASSSLGAGAVEQYF. CDR3 sequence (DNA): TGTGCCAGCAGTTCCCTGGGGGCAGGGGCGGTTGAGCAGTACTTC.

The chain joins TRBV3-1 (or the pseudogene TRBV3-2) to TRBJ2-7; no firm D call. This CDR3 is built from 13 residues. Trimming shortened V by 1 base and J by 7 bases, and 11 bases separated the two germline ends. Germline CDR1 reads LGHDT; CDR2 reads YNNKEL (reference sequence). CDR3 sequence: CASSQVKRLEQYF. DNA for the CDR3: TGTGCCAGCAGCCAAGTTAAGCGCCTGGAGCAGTACTTC.

This rearrangement joins TRBV29-1 to TRBJ1-1, with TRBD1 matching over 11 bases. The CDR3 loop spans 15 amino acids. Germline CDR1 reads SQVTM; CDR2 reads ANQGSEA. V trimming: 2 bases; J trimming: 7 bases; junction bases outside the gene matches: 9. CDR3 bases: TGCAGCGTTGAAAACCCCGGGACAGGGGGGGTTGAAGCTTTCTTT. The encoded protein is CSVENPGTGGVEAFF. Using reference TRBV29-1 and TRBJ1-1 for the parts outside the CDR3, the full variable domain is SAVISQKPSRDICQRGTSLTIQCQVDSQVTMMFWYRQQPGQSLTLIATANQGSEATYESGFVIDKFPISRPNLTFSTLTVSNMSPEDSSIYLCSVENPGTGGVEAFFGQGTRLTVV.

The gene calls are TRBV5-8 and TRBJ2-2; perhaps TRBD2 as D (5 bases). The CDR3 spans 14 residues. Germline CDR1 SGHTS, CDR2 YDEGEE. V was shortened by 10 bases and J by 7 bases, with 20 bases between the two germline ends. The CDR3 region is CASRSAHHRGELFF. The CDR3 nucleotides are TGTGCCTCCCGTAGCGCTCACCACCGCGGGGAGCTGTTTTTT.

V usage is TRBV3-1 (or the pseudogene TRBV3-2) and J usage is TRBJ2-7; 7 nucleotides match TRBD1. The junction had 6 bases not matched to a gene; V was cut back by 1 base and J by 3 bases. Germline CDR1 and CDR2: LGHDT and YNNKEL (reference sequence). This CDR3 spans 15 amino acids. Written as DNA, the CDR3 is TGTGCCAGCAGCCAAGGCCTCGGGACAGACTACGAGCAGTACTTC. Amino acids: CASSQGLGTDYEQYF.

This chain links TRBV11-2 with TRBJ2-7; TRBD2 might be the D (5 bases). The CDR3 covers 16 residues. V was shortened by 1 base and J by 2 bases, with 15 bases between the two germline ends. Germline V gives CDR1 SGHAT, CDR2 FQNNGV. CDR3 bases: TGTGCCAGCAGCTTAGCATTGACTAACGGGGCCTACGAGCAGTACTTC. This gives the protein CASSLALTNGAYEQYF.

V usage is TRBV28 and J usage is TRBJ2-2; 7 nucleotides match TRBD2. J lost 3 bases, V lost 6 bases, and 4 bases had no gene match. This CDR3 has 14 amino acids. Per the germline V gene, CDR1 is MDHEN and CDR2 is SYDVKM. The CDR3 spells CASSLGGDTGELFF. The CDR3 coding sequence is TGTGCCAGCAGCCTGGGGGGGGACACCGGGGAGCTGTTTTTT.

The chain is built from TRBV6-5 and TRBJ2-1; 9 nucleotides align to TRBD1. The germline V gene has CDR1 MNHEY and CDR2 SVGAGI. The CDR3 covers 13 residues. The junction had 3 bases not matched to a gene; V was cut back by 4 bases and J by 8 bases. CDR3 coding DNA: TGTGCCAGCAGTTCGGACAGGGGCGATGAGCAGTTCTTC. Translating it yields CASSSDRGDEQFF.

V gene TRBV7-9 combines with J gene TRBJ2-1, with 7 bases fitting TRBD1. The CDR3 length is 17 residues. Looked up from germline, CDR1 is SEHNR and CDR2 is FQNEAQ (reference sequence). V shed 5 bases and J 1 base; nucleotides not matched to a gene: 11. The CDR3 DNA reads as TGTGCCAGCAGCCCGAAACTTGGACAGGATTCCTACAATGAGCAGTTCTTC. Protein: CASSPKLGQDSYNEQFF.

V usage is TRBV19 and J usage is TRBJ1-3; D may be TRBD1 (6 bases). Germline assignment: CDR1 LNHDA and CDR2 SQIVND (reference sequence). CDR3 size: 15 residues. The ends were cut back, 3 bases at V and 0 bases at J, with 9 bases in the middle. The CDR3 sequence is CASSMDSVSGNTIYF. In nucleotides, the CDR3 is TGTGCCAGTAGTATGGACAGCGTCTCTGGAAACACCATATATTTT.

The chain has TRBV10-2 and TRBJ2-1, with a weak D call TRBD2 (5 bases). The CDR3 length is 13 residues. V was pared by 2 bases and J by 9 bases, with 11 bases between. Germline values: CDR1 WSHSY, CDR2 SAAADI. For the CDR3, the DNA is TGCGCCAGCAGTGAGGCGTTACTAGGTGAGCAGTTCTTC. This translates into CASSEALLGEQFF.

This clone has more than one count but fewer than ten. J is TRBJ1-6 and V is TRBV7-6, with TRBD1 identical over 8 bases. This CDR3 has 17 residues. Trimming cost V 5 bases and J 6 bases; bases outside gene matches: 12. The germline CDR1 and CDR2 sequences are SGHVS and FNYEAQ. The CDR3 sequence: CASSPRTGSHINSPLHF. In nucleotides, the CDR3 is TGTGCCAGCAGCCCGAGGACAGGGTCGCACATTAATTCACCCCTCCACTTT. Full variable domain (outside the CDR3, taken from reference TRBV7-6 and TRBJ1-6): GAGVSQSPRYKVTKRGQDVALRCDPISGHVSLYWYRQALGQGPEFLTYFNYEAQQDKSGLPNDRFSAERPEGSISTLTIQRTEQRDSAMYRCASSPRTGSHINSPLHFGNGTRLTVT.

V gene TRBV7-6 combines with J gene TRBJ2-1; 9 bases align to TRBD2. V lost 4 bases and J lost 6; bases outside the gene matches: 4. Germline lookup yields CDR1 SGHVS and CDR2 FNYEAQ. The CDR3 extends over 14 amino acids. CDR3 region: CASSSSGNGNEQFF. The DNA for the CDR3 is TGTGCCAGCAGCTCTAGCGGGAACGGCAATGAGCAGTTCTTC.

The rearrangement uses TRBV6-2 or TRBV6-3 and TRBJ2-1; D is unclear. The CDR3 runs 13 residues. CDR1 and CDR2 from the germline V gene are MNHEY and SVGEGT. V gave up 2 bases and J gave up 6 bases, with 8 bases separating them. CDR3: CASSYRSSNEQFF. CDR3 sequence (DNA): TGTGCCAGCAGTTACCGGTCGTCCAATGAGCAGTTCTTC.

The chain recombines TRBV28 with TRBJ2-7; 7 bases are shared with TRBD2. Losses at the gene ends were 6 bases for V and 4 bases for J; bases not matched to a gene: 12. The germline CDR1 and CDR2 sequences are MDHEN and SYDVKM. The CDR3 is made up of 15 amino acids. CDR3 region: CASSPTSERRYEQYF. CDR3 sequence (DNA): TGTGCCAGCAGCCCAACTAGCGAGAGAAGATACGAGCAGTACTTC.

The CDR3 DNA reads TGTGCCAGCAGCCAAGTTATAGCGGGGGAACAAGAGACCCAGTACTTC. It specifies CASSQVIAGEQETQYF. The V gene is TRBV4-2, the J gene TRBJ2-5; 9 bases align to TRBD2. Trimming cost V 1 base and J 2 bases; bases outside gene matches: 5. Germline assignment: CDR1 LGHNA and CDR2 YNFKEQ. CDR3 length equals 16 residues.

This chain uses TRBV9 with TRBJ1-6, with 7 bases that match TRBD1. Germline V lookup: CDR1 SGDLS, CDR2 YYNGEE. The CDR3 covers 15 residues. The J segment lost 5 bases and the V segment lost 2 bases, leaving 4 bases of the junction unmatched. CDR3 bases: TGTGCCAGCAGCGTTCACAGGGGAAATAATTCACCCCTCCACTTT. It translates to CASSVHRGNNSPLHF.

This clone was detected a few times. The chain joins TRBV1 to TRBJ1-5; the table's D call, TRBD1, has no DNA check behind it. TRBV1 is noted as a pseudogene. This CDR3 has 19 amino acids. CDR3 in DNA: TGCACCAGCAGCCAAGATTTTCGGATAGACAGGGCCTATAATCAGCCCCAGCATTTT. It is translated as CTSSQDFRIDRAYNQPQHF.

This clone appeared a few times. The rearrangement uses TRBV5-1 and TRBJ2-2; 8 bases agree with TRBD1. J lost 4 bases, V lost 4 bases, and 3 bases had no gene match. This CDR3 has 14 residues. Germline V gives CDR1 SGHRS, CDR2 YFSETQ. DNA for the CDR3: TGCGCCAGCAGCGAACAGGGGGTCACCGGGGAGCTGTTTTTT. Translated, it gives CASSEQGVTGELFF.